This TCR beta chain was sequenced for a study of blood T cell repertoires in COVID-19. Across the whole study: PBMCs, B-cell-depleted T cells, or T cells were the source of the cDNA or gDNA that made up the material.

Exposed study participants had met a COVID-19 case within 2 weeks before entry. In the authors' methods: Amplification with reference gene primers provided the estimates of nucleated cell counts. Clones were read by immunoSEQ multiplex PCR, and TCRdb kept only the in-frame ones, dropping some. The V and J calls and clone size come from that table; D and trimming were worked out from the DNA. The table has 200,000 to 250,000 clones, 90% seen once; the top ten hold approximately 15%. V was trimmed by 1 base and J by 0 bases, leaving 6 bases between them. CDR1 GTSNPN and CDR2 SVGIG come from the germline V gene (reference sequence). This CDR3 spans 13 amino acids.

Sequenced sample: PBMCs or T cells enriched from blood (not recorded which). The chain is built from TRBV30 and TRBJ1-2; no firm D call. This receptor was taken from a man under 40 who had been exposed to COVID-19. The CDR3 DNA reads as TGTGCCTGGAGTGCCAGTTCTAACTATGGCTACACCTTC. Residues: CAWSASSNYGYTF.